The next 20 T cell receptor beta chains were all read from a single sample in a study of shared clonotypes between healthy human individuals. TCRdb's table, derived via immunoSEQ multiplex PCR, lists solely in-frame clones and lacks some. The repertoire holds 2 million to 2.5 million clones, about 90% seen once, with approximately 0.41% in the top ten. The sample was naive CD4+ T cells from PBMCs. Subset reported: CD45RA+ positively selected. The receptors here all came from a young man in good health. Some clones in this sample may be carry-over from other donors' samples.

CDR3 DNA: TGTGCCAGTAGTATCGGACTAGCCAGAGAGACCCAGTACTTC. This gives the protein CASSIGLARETQYF. The V gene is TRBV19, the J gene TRBJ2-5; 8 bases are shared with TRBD2. The germline V gene encodes CDR1 LNHDA and CDR2 SQIVND (reference sequence). V gave up 3 bases and J gave up 4 bases; unmatched junction bases: 4. The CDR3 is 14 amino acids.

This chain joins TRBV6-1 and TRBJ2-2, with 8 bases matching TRBD1. V gave up 9 bases and J gave up 5 bases; unmatched junction bases: 8. From germline, CDR1 is MNHNS and CDR2 SASEGT. The length of the CDR3 is 14 residues. The CDR3 here is CASRRTGTTGELFF. The DNA of the CDR3 is TGTGCCAGTAGAAGGACAGGGACAACCGGGGAGCTGTTTTTT.

This clone has just one count. Other DNA sequences from this sample encode an identical CDR3 as well. This sequence joins TRBV7-9 and TRBJ2-3; 9 nucleotides match TRBD2. CDR3 size: 14 residues. Germline CDR1 is SEHNR and CDR2 is FQNEAQ (reference sequence). V shed 4 bases, J shed 4 bases, and the junction held 3 bases outside the gene matches. The CDR3 reads CASSSGLAADTQYF. The CDR3 nucleotides are TGTGCCAGCAGCTCGGGACTAGCAGCAGATACGCAGTATTTT.

The chain employs TRBV10-3 and TRBJ1-5; 9 nucleotides match TRBD1. J lost 7 bases, V lost 6 bases, and 4 bases had no gene match. The length of the CDR3 is 13 residues. Per germline, CDR1 ENHRY and CDR2 SYGVKD. DNA of the CDR3: TGTGCCATCAGGGGACAGGGCGAACAGCCCCAGCATTTT. Its protein is CAIRGQGEQPQHF.

The gene calls are TRBV9 and TRBJ2-5; D unresolved. Trimming cost V 5 bases and J 5 bases, with 19 bases left between them. This CDR3 has 15 amino acids. Germline CDR1 SGDLS, CDR2 YYNGEE. For the CDR3, the DNA is TGTGCCAGCAGTCTATCCCCCGCCGGTGGGGAGACCCAGTACTTC. It specifies CASSLSPAGGETQYF. The whole variable domain, remainder taken from reference TRBV9 and TRBJ2-5, is DSGVTQTPKHLITATGQRVTLRCSPRSGDLSVYWYQQSLDQGLQFLIQYYNGEERAKGNILERFSAQQFPDLHSELNLSSLELGDSALYFCASSLSPAGGETQYFGPGTRLLVL.

The chain couples TRBV6-1 to TRBJ2-7, with D possibly TRBD1 on 6 matching bases. CDR1 is MNHNS and CDR2 is SASEGT in the germline V gene. The CDR3 consists of 15 residues. V shed 5 bases and J shed 1 base, with 15 bases lying between them. The CDR3 loop reads CASSSQGSLSYEQYF. CDR3 nucleotides: TGTGCCAGCAGTTCGCAGGGGTCCCTGTCCTACGAGCAGTACTTC.

This CDR3 is CASSECTPGVGGSNQPQHF. Here the CDR3 DNA reads TGTGCCAGCAGTGAGTGTACGCCAGGGGTAGGAGGCAGCAATCAGCCCCAGCATTTT. The rearrangement uses TRBV6-4 and TRBJ1-5; D perhaps matches TRBD1 (6 bases). V lost 3 bases and J lost 1, with 22 bases in between. The germline gives CDR1 MRHNA, CDR2 SNTAGT. This CDR3 has 19 amino acids.

V gene TRBV4-1 combines with J gene TRBJ2-1, with a tentative D call TRBD1 (6 bases). CDR1 is MGHRA and CDR2 is YSYEKL in the germline V gene. Deletions cut 3 bases from V and 5 bases from J, with 17 bases between. This CDR3 has 16 residues. CDR3 protein: CASSQPGQRKNNEQFF. CDR3 nucleotide sequence: TGCGCCAGCAGCCAGCCCGGACAGAGAAAAAACAATGAGCAGTTCTTC.

The chain uses TRBV29-1 and TRBJ1-4; 7 nucleotides agree with TRBD1. This CDR3 region has 14 residues. V gave up 6 bases and J gave up 6 bases; unmatched junction bases: 10. Germline V gives CDR1 SQVTM, CDR2 ANQGSEA. The CDR3 DNA reads TGCAGCGTCGGGGAGACAGGGCCGCATGAAAAACTGTTTTTT. Amino acids: CSVGETGPHEKLFF. The entire variable domain, with the rest obtained from reference TRBV29-1 and TRBJ1-4, is as follows: SAVISQKPSRDICQRGTSLTIQCQVDSQVTMMFWYRQQPGQSLTLIATANQGSEATYESGFVIDKFPISRPNLTFSTLTVSNMSPEDSSIYLCSVGETGPHEKLFFGSGTQLSVL.

This CDR3 reads CASSDDRVQTQYF. CDR3 sequence (DNA): TGTGCCAGCAGTGACGACCGGGTGCAGACCCAGTACTTC. The rearrangement uses TRBV2 and TRBJ2-5; no clear D. The CDR3 is 13 amino acids. Germline V gene data show CDR1 as SNHLY and CDR2 as FYNNEI. The V end was cut by 3 bases, the J end by 6 bases, with 11 bases between.

The chain is built from TRBV7-7 and TRBJ2-3; D is uncertain. The V end lost 5 bases, the J end lost 0 bases, and 12 bases lay between the germline ends. This CDR3 is built from 15 residues. The germline gives CDR1 SSHAT, CDR2 FNYEAQ (reference sequence). CDR3 DNA sequence: TGTGCCAGCAGCCGAACGACAACTAGCACAGATACGCAGTATTTT. Its protein product is CASSRTTTSTDTQYF. Complete variable domain (other parts from reference TRBV7-7 and TRBJ2-3): GAGVSQSPRYKVTKRGQDVTLRCDPISSHATLYWYQQALGQGPEFLTYFNYEAQPDKSGLPSDRFSAERPEGSISTLTIQRTEQRDSAMYRCASSRTTTSTDTQYFGPGTRLTVL.

The chain joins TRBV11-3 to TRBJ2-5, with 7 bases fitting TRBD1. CDR3 length: 16 residues. V gave up 4 bases and J gave up 4 bases; unmatched junction bases: 12. Germline V gives CDR1 SGHNT, CDR2 YENEEA. The CDR3 sequence: CASSSGGRGSLETQYF. The DNA of the CDR3 is TGTGCCAGCAGCTCCGGCGGCAGGGGGTCATTAGAGACCCAGTACTTC.

The chain employs TRBV7-9 and TRBJ2-7; D assignment may be TRBD1 or TRBD2 (5 bases each). The CDR3 has 18 residues. Trimming pared 2 bases from V and 3 bases from J, leaving 23 bases between. Germline CDR1 and CDR2: SEHNR and FQNEAQ (reference sequence). The CDR3 nucleotides read TGTGCCAGCAGCTTACCGACGAAACCGGGACCAAGACTCTACGAGCAGTACTTC. Its translation is CASSLPTKPGPRLYEQYF.

This clone has only a few counts. V gene TRBV29-1 combines with J gene TRBJ1-1; D remains unclear. The germline gives CDR1 SQVTM, CDR2 ANQGSEA. The CDR3 has 12 amino acids. The CDR3 DNA sequence: TGCAGGGGAGACTCCATGAACACTGAAGCTTTCTTT. As protein: CRGDSMNTEAFF.

The chain joins TRBV28 to TRBJ1-1; D is possibly TRBD1 (5 bases). Trimming shortened V by 6 bases and J by 6 bases, and 11 bases separated the two germline ends. The CDR3 has 12 residues. Germline CDR1 is MDHEN and CDR2 is SYDVKM. The CDR3 nucleotides are TGTGCCAGCAGCCCCAGGGTTGCTGAAGCTTTCTTT. This encodes CASSPRVAEAFF.

This clone was seen a single time. The CDR3 loop is CASSTPRDSNTEAFF. Here the CDR3 DNA reads TGTGCCAGCAGCACTCCGCGGGACAGCAACACTGAAGCTTTCTTT. The rearrangement uses TRBV7-9 and TRBJ1-1; TRBD1 matches 7 bases. CDR1 and CDR2 (germline): SEHNR, FQNEAQ (reference sequence). The junction had 8 bases not matched to a gene; V was cut back by 5 bases and J by 2 bases. The CDR3 is 15 residues long.

V usage is TRBV10-3 and J usage is TRBJ1-2; D remains unclear. CDR3 size: 14 residues. Trimming cost V 6 bases and J 4 bases, with 15 bases left between them. Germline CDR1 is ENHRY and CDR2 is SYGVKD. Here the CDR3 reads CAIRGWQVAYGYTF. In DNA, the CDR3 is TGTGCCATCAGGGGGTGGCAGGTCGCCTATGGCTACACCTTC.

A few counts support this clone. The chain is built from TRBV2 and TRBJ1-1; D is perhaps TRBD1 (5 bases). Per the germline V gene, CDR1 is SNHLY and CDR2 is FYNNEI. The CDR3 spans 14 residues. Between the trimmed V and J ends, which lost 6 bases and 1 base, there was a span of 12 bases. The CDR3 sequence is CASRWGLPNTEAFF. The CDR3, as DNA: TGTGCCAGCAGGTGGGGACTGCCGAACACTGAAGCTTTCTTT.

This rearrangement joins TRBV5-1 to TRBJ2-5; 7 bases map to TRBD1. Losses at the gene ends were 2 bases for V and 5 bases for J; bases not matched to a gene: 6. CDR3 length equals 14 residues. The germline V gene encodes CDR1 SGHRS and CDR2 YFSETQ. The CDR3 is CASSFSQGRETQYF. In nucleotides, the CDR3 is TGCGCCAGCAGCTTTTCACAGGGGCGGGAGACCCAGTACTTC.

The chain is built from TRBV6-1 and TRBJ2-7, with D tentatively TRBD1 (6 bases). Per the germline V gene, CDR1 is MNHNS and CDR2 is SASEGT. The CDR3 is made up of 14 amino acids. The germline V and J ends were trimmed by 4 bases and 6 bases, with 16 bases remaining between them. In nucleotides, the CDR3 is TGTGCCAGCAGTGGACCGGGACATCCCCCCGAGCAGTACTTC. It translates to CASSGPGHPPEQYF.